This entry describes one TCR beta chain. This CDR3 has 14 residues. V lost 0 bases and J 2 bases, leaving 7 bases between the germline ends. Germline V gives CDR1 LGHNA, CDR2 YNFKEQ. This sample was taken from a study of control samples from healthy donors and cancer patients. Some clones are missing from TCRdb's copy, which holds only in-frame ones; the method was immunoSEQ multiplex PCR. The sample records roughly 150,000 clones, around 88% being singletons. The chain employs TRBV4-2 and TRBJ1-1, with no clear D. The sample comprised blood. This receptor was identified in a man between 18 and 35 years old in good health. The CDR3 spells CASSQDSVNTEAFF. The DNA for the CDR3 is TGTGCCAGCAGCCAAGATTCGGTAAACACTGAAGCTTTCTTT.